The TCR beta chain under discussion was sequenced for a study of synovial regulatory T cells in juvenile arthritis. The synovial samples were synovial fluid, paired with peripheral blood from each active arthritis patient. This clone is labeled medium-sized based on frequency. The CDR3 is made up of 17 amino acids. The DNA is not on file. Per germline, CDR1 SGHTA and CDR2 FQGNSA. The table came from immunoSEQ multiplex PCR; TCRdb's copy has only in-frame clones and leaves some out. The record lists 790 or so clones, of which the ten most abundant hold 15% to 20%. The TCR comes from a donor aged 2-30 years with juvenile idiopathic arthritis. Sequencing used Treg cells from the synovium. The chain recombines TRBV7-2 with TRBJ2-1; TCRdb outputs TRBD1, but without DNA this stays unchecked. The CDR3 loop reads CASSLGTRPIEYNEQFF.